These 18 T cell receptor beta chains share one sample of origin, sequenced in a study of blood T cell repertoires in COVID-19. TCRdb's copy holds only in-frame clones and misses some; the assay was immunoSEQ multiplex PCR. The table lists 140,000 or so clones, roughly nine tenths of them singletons. The sample comprised peripheral blood. All receptors come from a human donor in a cohort sampled during active COVID-19.

The J gene is TRBJ1-4, the V gene TRBV7-2; a weak D match, TRBD1 (5 bases). CDR1 SGHTA and CDR2 FQGNSA come from the germline V gene. This CDR3 region has 13 residues. The germline V and J ends were trimmed by 5 bases and 14 bases, with 18 bases remaining between them. Here the CDR3 reads CASSLSWDSQLFF. In DNA, the CDR3 is TGTGCCAGCAGCCTCAGCTGGGACTCCCAGCTGTTTTTT.

This chain uses TRBV18 with TRBJ1-2; D is undetermined. V lost 2 bases and J lost 3, with 13 bases in between. This CDR3 has 15 residues. Germline CDR1 is KGHSH and CDR2 is LQKENI. The DNA for the CDR3 is TGTGCCAGCTCACCATTGTTTGGAGGAGACTATGGCTACACCTTC. Translated, it gives CASSPLFGGDYGYTF. Full variable domain (outside the CDR3, taken from reference TRBV18 and TRBJ1-2): NAGVMQNPRHLVRRRGQEARLRCSPMKGHSHVYWYRQLPEEGLKFMVYLQKENIIDESGMPKERFSAEFPKEGPSILRIQQVVRGDSAAYFCASSPLFGGDYGYTFGSGTRLTVV.

This clone was recorded once. V is TRBV5-1 and J is TRBJ2-5; a weak D match, TRBD1 (6 bases). CDR3 length: 14 amino acids. Trimming removed 4 bases at V and 3 bases at J, with 13 bases between. CDR1 is SGHRS and CDR2 is YFSETQ in the germline V gene. Written as DNA, the CDR3 is TGCGCCAGCAGCCAAGGACAGCTGAAAGAGACCCAGTACTTC. It is translated as CASSQGQLKETQYF.

V is TRBV2 and J is TRBJ2-7, with 9 bases matching TRBD1. Germline values: CDR1 SNHLY, CDR2 FYNNEI. CDR3 size: 14 residues. V lost 7 bases and J lost 0; bases outside the gene matches: 4. The CDR3 DNA sequence: TGTGCCAGCATCGGGACAGGGTACTCCTACGAGCAGTACTTC. Translating gives CASIGTGYSYEQYF.

The chain uses TRBV10-3 and TRBJ1-2, with D maybe TRBD1 (6 bases). This CDR3 spans 17 amino acids. Per the germline V gene, CDR1 is ENHRY and CDR2 is SYGVKD. Trimming took 4 bases from V and 3 from J, leaving 21 bases between them. CDR3 nucleotides: TGTGCCATCAGTGCGGCGGCAGGGGCGGCGGTAGACTATGGCTACACCTTC. It specifies CAISAAAGAAVDYGYTF.

The J gene is TRBJ2-5, the V gene TRBV27, with TRBD2 matching 7 bases. The CDR3 totals 14 residues. Trimming cost V 8 bases and J 5 bases; bases outside gene matches: 11. Per the germline V gene, CDR1 is MNHEY and CDR2 is SMNVEV (reference sequence). This CDR3 is CASAPDRGGETQYF. The CDR3 nucleotides read TGTGCCAGCGCCCCCGACCGGGGAGGGGAGACCCAGTACTTC.

Comments on this clone: In the same sample, other DNA sequences code for this CDR3. The V and J genes are TRBV2 and TRBJ2-7; D call uncertain. V was cut by 2 bases and J by 1 base, with 3 bases left in between. Germline V CDR1 and CDR2: SNHLY, FYNNEI. The CDR3 is made up of 12 amino acids. CDR3 sequence reads: CASSELSYEQYF. The CDR3 nucleotides are TGTGCCAGCAGTGAACTATCCTACGAGCAGTACTTC. The full variable domain, in which reference TRBV2 and TRBJ2-7 provide the parts outside the CDR3, is EPEVTQTPSHQVTQMGQEVILRCVPISNHLYFYWYRQILGQKVEFLVSFYNNEISEKSEIFDDQFSVERPDGSNFTLKIRSTKLEDSAMYFCASSELSYEQYFGPGTRLTVT.

The rearrangement links TRBV2 to TRBJ2-1; the match to TRBD1 covers 8 bases. J was trimmed by 4 bases and V by 6 bases; bases with no gene match: 5. Germline V lookup: CDR1 SNHLY, CDR2 FYNNEI. The CDR3 has 14 amino acids. The CDR3 reads CASRGTGLYNEQFF. The CDR3 region has the DNA TGTGCCAGCAGGGGGACAGGACTATACAATGAGCAGTTCTTC.

The J gene is TRBJ1-6, the V gene TRBV6-5; D is uncertain. Trimming pared 0 bases from V and 8 bases from J, leaving 11 bases between. CDR1 and CDR2 (germline): MNHEY, SVGAGI. The CDR3 runs 15 residues. DNA of the CDR3: TGTGCCAGCAGTTACTCGACGGCACTATATTCACCCCTCCACTTT. Protein sequence: CASSYSTALYSPLHF.

In this sample, this clone turned up once. CDR3 in DNA: TGCGCCAGCAGCTTGTTGGGGACAGCCAGCCACGAGCAGTACTTC. Amino acid sequence: CASSLLGTASHEQYF. The genes are TRBV5-1 and TRBJ2-7, with 7 bases fitting TRBD1. Germline V gene sequence: CDR1 SGHRS, CDR2 YFSETQ. V gave up 1 base and J gave up 5 bases; unmatched junction bases: 9. This CDR3 is 15 amino acids long.

The V and J genes are TRBV30 and TRBJ1-2, with D possibly TRBD1 on 6 matching bases. CDR1 is GTSNPN and CDR2 is SVGIG in the germline V gene (reference sequence). V lost 5 bases and J lost 3, with 13 bases in between. The CDR3 consists of 13 residues. CDR3 sequence reads: CAWAQGSHYGYTF. DNA for the CDR3: TGTGCCTGGGCCCAGGGGAGCCACTATGGCTACACCTTC.

The gene calls are TRBV9 and TRBJ2-2, with 10 positions matching TRBD2. The CDR3 has 15 residues. Germline values: CDR1 SGDLS, CDR2 YYNGEE. The trim removed 4 bases at V and 5 bases at J, leaving 5 bases unmatched. CDR3 DNA: TGTGCCAGCAGCTCAGCGGGGGGGCGTACCGGGGAGCTGTTTTTT. Protein sequence: CASSSAGGRTGELFF.

CDR3 DNA sequence: TGCGCCAGCAGCCAAGCTTGGACAGGCCGGAGAACTATGGGCTACACCTTC. The encoded protein is CASSQAWTGRRTMGYTF. The V gene is TRBV4-1, the J gene TRBJ1-2; 7 bases align to TRBD1. The CDR3 has 17 residues. Germline CDR1 is MGHRA and CDR2 is YSYEKL. Trimming at V came to 1 base and at J to 8 bases, leaving 16 bases not matched to a gene.

This sequence joins TRBV6-5 and TRBJ1-4, with 7 bases aligning to TRBD1. Trimming at V came to 6 bases and at J to 11 bases, leaving 12 bases not matched to a gene. This CDR3 comprises 14 residues. Germline V gene sequence: CDR1 MNHEY, CDR2 SVGAGI. The CDR3 sequence: CASSPSGEGGKLFF. The CDR3 DNA reads as TGTGCCAGCAGCCCGTCGGGTGAAGGGGGCAAACTGTTTTTT.

This clone was counted a single time. This chain connects TRBV5-6 to TRBJ1-1, with D unclear. Germline V lookup: CDR1 SGHDT, CDR2 YYEEEE. The CDR3 loop spans 14 amino acids. Trimming shortened V by 4 bases and J by 4 bases, and 14 bases separated the two germline ends. The CDR3 sequence: CASSLRMGVTEAFF. The CDR3 DNA reads as TGTGCCAGCAGCCTACGCATGGGAGTCACTGAAGCTTTCTTT. Variable domain in full (rest from reference TRBV5-6 and TRBJ1-1): DAGVTQSPTHLIKTRGQQVTLRCSPKSGHDTVSWYQQALGQGPQFIFQYYEEEERQRGNFPDRFSGHQFPNYSSELNVNALLLGDSALYLCASSLRMGVTEAFFGQGTRLTVV.

This rearrangement joins TRBV5-1 to TRBJ2-5; TRBD2 matches 10 bases. Germline lookup yields CDR1 SGHRS and CDR2 YFSETQ. The CDR3 is 15 amino acids. The V gene end was trimmed by 3 bases and the J gene end by 1 base; junction bases not matched to a gene: 3. CDR3 sequence: CASSWRTSGQETQYF. The CDR3 nucleotides read TGCGCCAGCAGCTGGCGGACTAGCGGCCAAGAGACCCAGTACTTC.

V is TRBV29-1 and J is TRBJ1-2; no clear D gene. This CDR3 has 13 residues. The germline CDR1 and CDR2 sequences are SQVTM and ANQGSEA. V lost 0 bases to trimming and J lost 8 bases, with 13 bases between them. DNA of the CDR3: TGCAGCGTTGAAGAGGTGGCGGGTGTGGGCTACACCTTC. Amino acids: CSVEEVAGVGYTF.

The V and J genes are TRBV20-1 and TRBJ1-1, with a tentative D call TRBD1 (5 bases). V gave up 4 bases and J gave up 4 bases, with 19 bases separating them. Germline loops: CDR1 DFQATT, CDR2 SNEGSKA (reference sequence). This CDR3 comprises 15 residues. The CDR3 protein is CSATDKGILGTEAFF. In nucleotides, the CDR3 is TGCAGTGCTACTGACAAGGGGATTTTAGGCACTGAAGCTTTCTTT.